These T cell receptor beta chains were read from a single sample in a study of T-cell reconstitution after alpha-beta-depleted transplantation in children. Each CDR3 protein gets one entry after TCRdb re-called the PCR reads with MiXCR. The sample yields 450,000 to 550,000 distinct CDR3 sequences, 11% seen once. Sample: PBMCs, mostly from graft donor cells, taken 180 days after TCRalphabeta/CD19-depleted stem cell transplant. The receptors were gathered from a female patient aged 2 to 10 who had a stem cell transplant for aplastic anemia, so the T cells may come from the graft donor. Both conserved end residues are part of each CDR3. D genes are given only for firm matches. A clone size is listed for some rows: how often the clone was seen (once, few, many), or a class if it is expanded.

d_call: NA
j_call: TRBJ2-2
v_call: TRBV7-2
clone_size: NA
cdr3_nt: TGTGCCAGCAGCCCCATGGGGGGGAACACCGGGGAGCTGTTTTTT
cdr3_aa: CASSPMGGNTGELFF

d_call: NA
j_call: TRBJ2-1
v_call: TRBV12-3/TRBV12-4
clone_size: few
cdr3_nt: TGTGCCTCAACAAGGGGACCTCTTGCGCAGTTCTTC
cdr3_aa: CASTRGPLAQFF

d_call: TRBD2
j_call: TRBJ2-1
v_call: TRBV5-1
clone_size: many
cdr3_nt: TGCGCCAGCAGCTTGAGAGAGCGCGGGGGCAATGAGCAGTTCTTC
cdr3_aa: CASSLRERGGNEQFF

d_call: TRBD2
j_call: TRBJ2-3
v_call: TRBV28
clone_size: many
cdr3_nt: TGTGCCAGCAGTTTACCCCGACTAGCGAAAGCCTCCGCAGATACGCAGTATTTT
cdr3_aa: CASSLPRLAKASADTQYF

d_call: NA
j_call: TRBJ1-1
v_call: TRBV6-2/TRBV6-3
clone_size: few
cdr3_nt: TGTGCCAGCAGTTACGGGGGGGGCGGCACTGAAGCTTTCTTT
cdr3_aa: CASSYGGGGTEAFF

d_call: NA
j_call: TRBJ2-1
v_call: TRBV6-2/TRBV6-3
clone_size: few
cdr3_nt: TGTGCCAGCAGTTATCCTGTCGTGGACAATGAGCAGTTCTTC
cdr3_aa: CASSYPVVDNEQFF

d_call: TRBD2
j_call: TRBJ2-3
v_call: TRBV10-1
clone_size: NA
cdr3_nt: TGCGCCAGCAGTGCCAGTGGGACTAGCGGGCCTGGGGATACGCAGTATTTT
cdr3_aa: CASSASGTSGPGDTQYF

d_call: TRBD1
j_call: TRBJ1-1
v_call: TRBV5-1
clone_size: NA
cdr3_nt: TGCGCCAGCAGCTTGGCCTCGGGACAGATCGCGGAGGCTTTCTTT
cdr3_aa: CASSLASGQIAEAFF

d_call: TRBD2
j_call: TRBJ2-7
v_call: TRBV29-1
clone_size: NA
cdr3_nt: TGCAGCGTCCCCCGGACTAGCGGGAGCTACGAGCAGTACTTC
cdr3_aa: CSVPRTSGSYEQYF

d_call: NA
j_call: TRBJ1-5
v_call: TRBV20-1
clone_size: NA
cdr3_nt: TGCAGTGCTAGAGTAACGAATCAGCCCCAGCATTTT
cdr3_aa: CSARVTNQPQHF

d_call: NA
j_call: TRBJ2-7
v_call: TRBV6-1
clone_size: NA
cdr3_nt: TGTGCCAGCACTCCCTCGTTCGGGGAGAGGGACTCCTACGAGCAGTACTTC
cdr3_aa: CASTPSFGERDSYEQYF

d_call: TRBD1
j_call: TRBJ2-2
v_call: TRBV12-3/TRBV12-4
clone_size: few
cdr3_nt: TGTGCCAGCAGTTTAGCCGCCGGACAGGGGGCGAGGGCCGGGGAGCTGTTTTTT
cdr3_aa: CASSLAAGQGARAGELFF

d_call: NA
j_call: TRBJ2-2
v_call: TRBV5-1
clone_size: few
cdr3_nt: TGCGCCAGCAGCTTGGAAAGAGGGGTGACCACCGGGGAGCTGTTTTTT
cdr3_aa: CASSLERGVTTGELFF

d_call: TRBD1
j_call: TRBJ2-1
v_call: TRBV2
clone_size: NA
cdr3_nt: TGTGCCAGCAGTGAAACAGGGCAGGGGGCGAGGTATGAGCAGTTCTTC
cdr3_aa: CASSETGQGARYEQFF

d_call: NA
j_call: TRBJ2-1
v_call: TRBV14
clone_size: few
cdr3_nt: TGTGCCAGCAGCCAAGACCCTCGTTTGGCGGAGGATTACAATGAGCAGTTCTTC
cdr3_aa: CASSQDPRLAEDYNEQFF

d_call: NA
j_call: TRBJ1-6
v_call: TRBV21-1
clone_size: few
cdr3_nt: TGTGCCAGCAGCAAACCTGACAGGGGGCAAGAGTCCTATAATTCACCCCTCCACTTT
cdr3_aa: CASSKPDRGQESYNSPLHF

d_call: NA
j_call: TRBJ1-1
v_call: TRBV20-1
clone_size: NA
cdr3_nt: TGCGGTGCCGGGGATCGACGGAGTAGCACTGAAGCTTTCTTT
cdr3_aa: CGAGDRRSSTEAFF